Here is one T cell receptor (beta chain) with its context. This specimen comes from a study of blood T cell repertoires in COVID-19. Across the study: The cDNA or gDNA used as material had been derived from T cells, B-cell-depleted T cells, or PBMCs.

The assay was immunoSEQ multiplex PCR, and TCRdb's table has in-frame clones only and misses some. The sample has around 130,000 clones, around 76% seen once. Trimming cost V 2 bases and J 4 bases, with 5 bases left between them. The CDR3 extends over 13 amino acids. From germline, CDR1 is MDHEN and CDR2 SYDVKM. What was sequenced was peripheral blood. The sequence derives from a human donor in a cohort sampled during active COVID-19. The chain is built from TRBV28 and TRBJ2-2; D is unclear. The CDR3 DNA reads as TGTGCCAGCAGTTTAGTCAGCACCGGGGAGCTGTTTTTT. It codes for CASSLVSTGELFF.